This T cell receptor (beta chain) was sequenced for a study of CXCR3-negative and CXCR3-positive naive CD8 T cells. Study outcomes and limitations: Comparison of naive cells showed more hydrophobic TRB CDR3s in CXCR3-positive than in CXCR3-negative naive cells. Naive CXCR3-positive and CXCR3-negative cells shared similar TRBV-TRBJ usage, unlike memory cells.

Libraries of TRB cDNA were made by 5' RACE and carried UMIs. TCRdb re-called the 5' RACE reads; one entry per CDR3 protein, DNA not given. The data include approximately 70,000 distinct CDR3 sequences; the top ten clones carry approximately 1.5%. The CDR3 covers 11 residues. CDR1 and CDR2 (germline): SGHTA, FQGNSA. Points on this clonotype: Its antigen is still unknown.

The V gene is TRBV7-2, the J gene TRBJ2-7. The specimen sequenced was naive CXCR3- CD8+ T cells from blood. Subset meaning: CD45RO-CCR7+CD27+CD95- naive CD8+ T cells lacking CXCR3 (TNR3-). The TCR was taken from a human donor in good health. Some clones in this sample may be carry-over from other donors' samples. CDR3 residues: CASSLVDEQYF.